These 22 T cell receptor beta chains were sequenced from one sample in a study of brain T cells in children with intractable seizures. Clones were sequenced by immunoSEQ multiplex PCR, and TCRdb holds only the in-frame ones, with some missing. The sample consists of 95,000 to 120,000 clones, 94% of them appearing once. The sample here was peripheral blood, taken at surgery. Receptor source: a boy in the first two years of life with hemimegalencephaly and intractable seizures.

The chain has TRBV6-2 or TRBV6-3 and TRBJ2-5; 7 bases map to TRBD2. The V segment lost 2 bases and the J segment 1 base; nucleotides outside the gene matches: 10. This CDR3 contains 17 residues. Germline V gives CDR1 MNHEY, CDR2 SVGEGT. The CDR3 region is CASSYPEGRVAQETQYF. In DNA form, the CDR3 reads TGTGCCAGCAGTTACCCGGAGGGGAGGGTAGCCCAAGAGACCCAGTACTTC.

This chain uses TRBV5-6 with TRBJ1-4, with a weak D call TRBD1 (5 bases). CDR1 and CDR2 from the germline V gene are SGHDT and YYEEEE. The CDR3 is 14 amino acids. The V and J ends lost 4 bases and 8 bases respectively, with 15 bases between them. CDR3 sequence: CASSAFRVFEKLFF. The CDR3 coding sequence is TGTGCCAGCAGCGCATTCAGGGTATTCGAAAAACTGTTTTTT.

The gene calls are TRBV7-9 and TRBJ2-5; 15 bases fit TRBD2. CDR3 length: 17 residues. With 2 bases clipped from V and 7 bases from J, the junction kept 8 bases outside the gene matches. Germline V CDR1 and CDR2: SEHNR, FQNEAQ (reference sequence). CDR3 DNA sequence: TGTGCCAGCAGCTTAATTAGGACTAGCGGGAGGGCCGGGACCCAGTACTTC. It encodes CASSLIRTSGRAGTQYF.

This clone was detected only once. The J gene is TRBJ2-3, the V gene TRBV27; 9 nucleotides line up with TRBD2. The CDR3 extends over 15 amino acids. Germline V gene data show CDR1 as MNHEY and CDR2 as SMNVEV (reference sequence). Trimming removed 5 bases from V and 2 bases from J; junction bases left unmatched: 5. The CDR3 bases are TGTGCCAGCAGTCCACTAGCGGGCGACACAGATACGCAGTATTTT. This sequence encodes CASSPLAGDTDTQYF.

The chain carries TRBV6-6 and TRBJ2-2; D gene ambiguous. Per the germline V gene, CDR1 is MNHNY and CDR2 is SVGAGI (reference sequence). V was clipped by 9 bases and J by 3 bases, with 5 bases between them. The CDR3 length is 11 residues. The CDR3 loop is CASMDTGELFF. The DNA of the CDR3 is TGTGCCAGTATGGACACCGGGGAGCTGTTTTTT.

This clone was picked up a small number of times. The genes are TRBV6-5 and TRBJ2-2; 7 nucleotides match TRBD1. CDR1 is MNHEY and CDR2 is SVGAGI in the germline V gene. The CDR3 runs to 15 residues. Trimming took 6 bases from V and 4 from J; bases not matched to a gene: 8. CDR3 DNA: TGTGCCAGCAGGACAGGGTTTGTAAGCACCGGGGAGCTGTTTTTT. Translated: CASRTGFVSTGELFF.

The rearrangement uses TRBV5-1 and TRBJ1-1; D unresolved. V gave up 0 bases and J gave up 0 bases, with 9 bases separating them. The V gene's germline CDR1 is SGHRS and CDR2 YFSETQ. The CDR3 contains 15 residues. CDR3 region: CASSLAGPLNTEAFF. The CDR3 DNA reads TGCGCCAGCAGCTTGGCCGGACCGTTGAACACTGAAGCTTTCTTT.

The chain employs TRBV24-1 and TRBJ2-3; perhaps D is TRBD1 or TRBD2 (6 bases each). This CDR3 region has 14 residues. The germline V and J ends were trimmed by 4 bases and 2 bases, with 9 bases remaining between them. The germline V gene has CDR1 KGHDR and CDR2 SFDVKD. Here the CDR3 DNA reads TGTGCCACCAGTGAGCCGGGGGCCACAGATACGCAGTATTTT. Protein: CATSEPGATDTQYF.

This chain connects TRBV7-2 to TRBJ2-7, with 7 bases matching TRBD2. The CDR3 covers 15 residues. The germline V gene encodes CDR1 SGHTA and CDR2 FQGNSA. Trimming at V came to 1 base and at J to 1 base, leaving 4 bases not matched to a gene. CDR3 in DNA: TGTGCCAGCAGCTTAGGAGTCGGGAGGTCCTACGAGCAGTACTTC. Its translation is CASSLGVGRSYEQYF.

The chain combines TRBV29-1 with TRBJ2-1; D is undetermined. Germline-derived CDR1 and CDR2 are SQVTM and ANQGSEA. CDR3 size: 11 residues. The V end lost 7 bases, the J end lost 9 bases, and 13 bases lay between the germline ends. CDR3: CSATYVGEQFF. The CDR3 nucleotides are TGCAGCGCCACGTATGTCGGTGAGCAGTTCTTC.

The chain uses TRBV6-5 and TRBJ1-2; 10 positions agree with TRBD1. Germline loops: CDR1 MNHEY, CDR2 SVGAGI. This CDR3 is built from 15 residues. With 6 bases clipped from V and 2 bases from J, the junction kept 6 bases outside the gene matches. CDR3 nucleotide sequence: TGTGCCAGCAGGCTCCGGGGACAGGGGAACTATGGCTACACCTTC. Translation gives CASRLRGQGNYGYTF.

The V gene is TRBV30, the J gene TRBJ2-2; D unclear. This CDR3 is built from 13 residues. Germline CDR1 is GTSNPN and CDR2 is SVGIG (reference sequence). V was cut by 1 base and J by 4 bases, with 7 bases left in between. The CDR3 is CAWSGSGTGELFF. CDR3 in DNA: TGTGCCTGGAGTGGGTCGGGCACCGGGGAGCTGTTTTTT.

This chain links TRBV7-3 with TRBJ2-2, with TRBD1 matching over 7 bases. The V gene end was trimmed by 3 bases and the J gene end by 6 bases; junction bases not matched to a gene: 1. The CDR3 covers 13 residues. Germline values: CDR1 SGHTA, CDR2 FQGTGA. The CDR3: CASSFGQAGELFF. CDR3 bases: TGTGCCAGCAGCTTTGGACAGGCCGGGGAGCTGTTTTTT.

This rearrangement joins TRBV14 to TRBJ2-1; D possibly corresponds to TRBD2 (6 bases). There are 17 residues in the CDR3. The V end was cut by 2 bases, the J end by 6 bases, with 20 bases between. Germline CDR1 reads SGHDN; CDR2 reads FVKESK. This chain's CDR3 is CASSQMGGGPNRNEQFF. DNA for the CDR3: TGTGCCAGCAGCCAAATGGGAGGCGGCCCGAATCGCAATGAGCAGTTCTTC.

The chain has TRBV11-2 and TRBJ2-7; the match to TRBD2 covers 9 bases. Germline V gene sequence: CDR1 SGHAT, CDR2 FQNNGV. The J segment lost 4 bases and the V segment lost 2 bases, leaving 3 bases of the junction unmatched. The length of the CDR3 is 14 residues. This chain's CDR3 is CASSLMAGGYEQYF. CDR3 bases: TGTGCCAGCAGCTTAATGGCGGGGGGGTACGAGCAGTACTTC.

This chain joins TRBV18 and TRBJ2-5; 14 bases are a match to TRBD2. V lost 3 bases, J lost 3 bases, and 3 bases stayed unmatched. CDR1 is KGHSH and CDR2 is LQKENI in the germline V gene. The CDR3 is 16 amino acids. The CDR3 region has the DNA TGTGCCAGCTCACCTCTGGGACTAGCGGGAGAAGAGACCCAGTACTTC. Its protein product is CASSPLGLAGEETQYF.

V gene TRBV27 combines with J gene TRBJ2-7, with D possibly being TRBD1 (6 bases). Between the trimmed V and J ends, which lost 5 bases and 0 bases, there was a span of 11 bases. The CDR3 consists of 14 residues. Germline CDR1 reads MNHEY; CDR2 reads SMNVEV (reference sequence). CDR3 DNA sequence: TGTGCCAGCAGTCCTCGGACAGCCTCCTACGAGCAGTACTTC. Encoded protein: CASSPRTASYEQYF.

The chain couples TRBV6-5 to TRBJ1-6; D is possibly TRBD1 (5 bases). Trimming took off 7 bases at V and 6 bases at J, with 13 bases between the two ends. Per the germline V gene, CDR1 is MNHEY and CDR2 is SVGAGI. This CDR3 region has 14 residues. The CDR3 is CASTFQGLNSPLHF. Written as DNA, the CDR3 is TGTGCCAGCACTTTTCAGGGCCTTAATTCACCCCTCCACTTT.

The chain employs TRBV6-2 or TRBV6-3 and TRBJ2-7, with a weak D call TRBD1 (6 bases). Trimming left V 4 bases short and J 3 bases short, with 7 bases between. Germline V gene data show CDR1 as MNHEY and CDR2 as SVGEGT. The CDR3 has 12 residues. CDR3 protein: CASSLTGYEQYF. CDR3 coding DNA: TGTGCCAGCAGTTTGACAGGCTACGAGCAGTACTTC.

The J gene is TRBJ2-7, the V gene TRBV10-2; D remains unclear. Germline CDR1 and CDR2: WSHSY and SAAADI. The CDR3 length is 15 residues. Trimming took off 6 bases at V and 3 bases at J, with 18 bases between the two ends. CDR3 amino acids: CASSLPPGPLYEQYF. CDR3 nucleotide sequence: TGCGCCAGCAGCCTTCCACCGGGTCCACTCTACGAGCAGTACTTC.

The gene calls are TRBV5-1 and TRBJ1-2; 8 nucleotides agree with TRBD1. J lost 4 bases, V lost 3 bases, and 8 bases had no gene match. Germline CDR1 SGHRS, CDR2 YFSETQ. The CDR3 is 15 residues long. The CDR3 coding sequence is TGCGCCAGCAGCTCCGGGACAGGACTTGGCTATGGCTACACCTTC. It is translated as CASSSGTGLGYGYTF.

The CDR3 DNA reads TGTGCCAGTAGTATGGGAGGAGCTTACAATGAGCAGTTCTTC. Protein: CASSMGGAYNEQFF. The rearrangement joins TRBV19 to TRBJ2-1; D perhaps matches TRBD2 (6 bases). The CDR3 runs to 14 residues. The germline gives CDR1 LNHDA, CDR2 SQIVND (reference sequence). V was cut by 3 bases and J by 4 bases, with 10 bases left in between.